This entry describes one TCR beta chain. Its cognate antigen is unknown. These data originate in a study of CD8+CD57+ T cells in acquired aplastic anemia. Study-wide background: Healthy donors yielded about 10.8 million CD4+ cell reads on average. The study, taken as a whole, reports: Comparison of patients with controls identified almost 30 shared CD8+ CDR3 sequences.

Researchers used genomic DNA as the template to profile TCR beta VDJ and CDR3. TCRdb re-called the reads through MiXCR, storing one row per CDR3 protein. The top ten hold around a sixth of the sample, which has around 200,000 distinct CDR3 sequences, approximately 52% seen once. The receptor was derived from a human donor in good health, serving as a control. The sample consisted of sorted CD4+, CD8+, or CD8+CD57+ T cells (not recorded which) from PBMCs.

In DNA form, the CDR3 reads TGCGCCAGCAGCTTGGGGCGGCAGCAATACGAGCAGTACTTC. Residues: CASSLGRQQYEQYF. The rearrangement uses TRBV5-1 and TRBJ2-7, with D unresolved. This CDR3 contains 14 residues. V shed 0 bases and J shed 4 bases, with 11 bases lying between them. Germline loops: CDR1 SGHRS, CDR2 YFSETQ.